A selection of T cell receptor beta chains follows, all from one sample in a study of tumor and adjacent non-tumor tissue in lung cancer. TCRdb reanalysed the multiplex PCR reads using MiXCR and keeps one entry per CDR3 protein. The sample lists some 120,000 distinct CDR3 sequences, about 66% occurring once. The sequencing input was lung tumor tissue. These receptors came from a man aged 30 to 39 with non-small cell lung cancer. Each CDR3 is given with its conserved first and last residue. The D gene is left open where the match is weak. Size is omitted from some rows. Given values are once, few, many or a class for expanded clones.

D gene	clone size	V gene	J gene	CDR3 protein	CDR3 DNA
-	many	TRBV12-3/TRBV12-4	TRBJ1-2	CASSTGGGDGYTF	TGTGCCAGCAGCACTGGGGGGGGCGATGGCTACACCTTC
-	many	TRBV4-2	TRBJ2-3	CASSLLPADTQYF	TGTGCCAGCAGCCTCTTACCGGCAGATACGCAGTATTTT
TRBD1	-	TRBV10-3	TRBJ1-2	CAIRDPGQGLHGYTF	TGTGCCATCAGAGACCCTGGACAGGGGCTCCATGGCTACACCTTC
-	-	TRBV12-3/TRBV12-4	TRBJ2-1	CASSPTNRRGEQFF	TGTGCCAGCAGCCCGACTAACAGGAGAGGTGAGCAGTTCTTC
-	-	TRBV20-1	TRBJ2-1	CSARVGGGYSEQFF	TGCAGTGCTAGGGTGGGGGGCGGTTACAGTGAGCAGTTCTTC
-	few	TRBV29-1	TRBJ1-1	CSVGGTTRGNTEAFF	TGCAGCGTTGGAGGGACAACCCGCGGGAACACTGAAGCTTTCTTT
-	-	TRBV20-1	TRBJ1-1	CSARDGDTGSFF	TGCAGTGCTAGAGATGGGGACACTGGATCTTTCTTT
TRBD1	-	TRBV11-2	TRBJ2-7	CARSLESPGQGVYEHYF	TGTGCCAGGAGCTTAGAGTCCCCGGGACAGGGGGTTTACGAGCATTACTTC
TRBD1	-	TRBV24-1	TRBJ1-5	CATSDTQGARNQAQHF	TGTGCCACCAGTGACACCCAGGGGGCCCGCAATCAGGCCCAGCATTTT
-	-	TRBV29-1	TRBJ1-1	CRAGQMNTEAFF	TGCAGAGCCGGACAGATGAACACTGAAGCCTTCTTT
-	many	TRBV12-3/TRBV12-4	TRBJ1-2	CASRGNTNYGYTF	TGTGCCAGTCGGGGAAATACTAACTATGGCTACACCTTC
-	-	TRBV7-8	TRBJ1-5	CASSLAEDSWDTQHF	TGTGCCAGCAGCTTAGCAGAGGACAGCTGGGATACACAGCATTTT
-	-	TRBV13	TRBJ2-2	CASSQIGMDNTGELFF	TGTGCCAGCAGCCAGATAGGGATGGATAACACCGGGGAGCTGTTTTTT
-	many	TRBV5-5	TRBJ1-6	CASSLGGDPSPLHF	TGTGCCAGCAGCTTGGGGGGAGATCCTTCACCCCTCCACTTT
-	few	TRBV7-2	TRBJ1-5	CASSLEGQASMPQHF	TGTGCCAGCAGCTTAGAAGGTCAGGCTTCGATGCCCCAGCATTTT
TRBD2	-	TRBV29-1	TRBJ2-7	CSVPAGGTFYEQYF	TGCAGCGTTCCAGCGGGGGGGACCTTCTACGAACAGTACTTC
-	-	TRBV4-1	TRBJ2-7	CTSSQDKMGQTCEQYF	TGCACCAGCAGCCAAGATAAGATGGGACAAACCTGCGAGCAGTACTTC
-	-	TRBV10-3	TRBJ1-1	CAISKGRTKAFF	TGTGCCATCAGCAAGGGGCGAACTAAAGCTTTCTTT
TRBD1	-	TRBV20-1	TRBJ2-1	CSAREGQGADEQFF	TGCAGTGCTAGAGAGGGACAGGGAGCTGACGAGCAGTTCTTC
TRBD2	-	TRBV5-4	TRBJ2-3	CASSLAGGWADTQYF	TGTGCCAGCAGCTTGGCGGGGGGTTGGGCCGATACGCAGTATTTT
-	-	TRBV6-1	TRBJ2-5	CASRTEIQYF	TGTGCCAGCAGAACAGAGATCCAGTACTTC
-	-	TRBV5-1	TRBJ1-6	CAGSLDTSPLHF	TGCGCCGGCAGCTTGGACACTTCACCCCTCCACTTT
TRBD2	-	TRBV5-6	TRBJ2-7	CAGSLGASGRADEQYF	TGTGCCGGCAGCTTGGGGGCTAGCGGGAGGGCCGACGAGCAGTACTTC
-	few	TRBV6-2/TRBV6-3	TRBJ2-3	CASSYSTSTDTQYF	TGTGCCAGCAGTTACTCCACTAGCACAGATACGCAGTATTTT
TRBD1	many	TRBV20-1	TRBJ1-6	CSARTGTNSPLHF	TGCAGTGCTAGGACAGGGACCAATTCACCCCTCCACTTT
-	-	TRBV20-1	TRBJ1-2	CSVRGGGYSYTF	TGCAGTGTCCGAGGGGGGGGCTATAGCTACACCTTC
-	-	TRBV12-3/TRBV12-4	TRBJ1-2	CVGSRGGLYGYTF	TGTGTCGGCAGTCGCGGGGGCCTCTATGGCTACACCTTC
-	-	TRBV10-3	TRBJ1-6	CAIGESWGRDSPLHF	TGTGCCATCGGTGAGTCGTGGGGGAGGGACTCACCCCTGCACTTT
-	-	TRBV20-1	TRBJ2-4	CSATGKYKNIQYF	TGCAGTGCCACAGGGAAGTACAAAAACATTCAGTACTTC
TRBD1	once	TRBV5-4	TRBJ2-1	CTSSLGFGTADNEQFF	TGTACCAGCAGCTTGGGATTCGGGACAGCAGACAATGAGCAGTTCTTC
TRBD2	-	TRBV6-5	TRBJ2-1	CANMLLAGYNEQFF	TGTGCCAACATGTTACTAGCGGGGTACAATGAGCAGTTCTTC
-	-	TRBV6-1	TRBJ1-1	CDSSEPSEGTEAFF	TGTGACAGCAGTGAGCCTTCAGAGGGCACTGAAGCTTTCTTT
-	-	TRBV6-5	TRBJ2-3	CASGYSGGSTDTQYF	TGTGCCAGCGGTTACTCTGGGGGGAGCACAGATACGCAGTATTTT
TRBD2	-	TRBV20-1	TRBJ2-5	CSAPLHGGRKQETQYF	TGCAGTGCTCCATTACATGGCGGGAGGAAACAAGAGACCCAGTACTTC
-	-	TRBV6-5	TRBJ1-6	CTSNYSTRTVFSPLHF	TGTACCAGCAATTACTCGACGCGGACAGTATTTTCACCCCTCCACTTT
-	-	TRBV11-2	TRBJ2-1	CGSSRDLASFSEQFF	TGTGGCAGCAGCAGGGATCTAGCCTCCTTCAGTGAGCAGTTCTTC
-	-	TRBV11-2	TRBJ2-3	CASSRIGRDIQYF	TGTGCCAGCAGCCGGATAGGGAGAGATATACAGTATTTT
-	few	TRBV13	TRBJ2-7	CASSLVPASYEQYF	TGTGCCAGCAGCTTAGTCCCAGCCTCCTACGAGCAGTACTTC